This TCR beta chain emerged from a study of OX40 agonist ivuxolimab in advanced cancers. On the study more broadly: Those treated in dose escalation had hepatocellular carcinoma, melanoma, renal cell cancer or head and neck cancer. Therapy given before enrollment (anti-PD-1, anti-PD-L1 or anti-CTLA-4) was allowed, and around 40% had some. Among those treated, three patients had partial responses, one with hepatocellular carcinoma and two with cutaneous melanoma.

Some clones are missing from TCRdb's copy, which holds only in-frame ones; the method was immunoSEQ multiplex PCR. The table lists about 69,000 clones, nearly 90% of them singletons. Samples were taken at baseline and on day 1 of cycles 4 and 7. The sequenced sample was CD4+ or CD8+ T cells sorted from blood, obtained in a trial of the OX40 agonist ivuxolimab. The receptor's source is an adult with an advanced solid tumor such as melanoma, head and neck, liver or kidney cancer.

The CDR3 loop reads CASSERQGSGETQYF. CDR3 DNA sequence: TGTGCCAGCAGCGAACGACAGGGGAGCGGGGAGACCCAGTACTTC. The J gene is TRBJ2-5, the V gene TRBV9; 8 nucleotides line up with TRBD1. CDR1 and CDR2 (germline): SGDLS, YYNGEE. The CDR3 loop spans 15 amino acids. V lost 3 bases to trimming and J lost 5 bases; unmatched junction nucleotides: 9.